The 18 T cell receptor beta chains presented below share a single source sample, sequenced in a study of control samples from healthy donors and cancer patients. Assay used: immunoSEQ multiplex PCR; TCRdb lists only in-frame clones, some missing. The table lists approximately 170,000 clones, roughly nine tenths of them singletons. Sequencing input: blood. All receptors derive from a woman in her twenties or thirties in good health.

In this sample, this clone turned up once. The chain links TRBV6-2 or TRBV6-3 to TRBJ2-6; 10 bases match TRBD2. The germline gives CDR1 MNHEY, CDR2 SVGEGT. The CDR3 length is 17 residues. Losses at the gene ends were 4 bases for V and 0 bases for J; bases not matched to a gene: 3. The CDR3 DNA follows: TGTGCCAGCAGTTCGGGACTAGCGAGCTCTGGGGCCAACGTCCTGACTTTC. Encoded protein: CASSSGLASSGANVLTF.

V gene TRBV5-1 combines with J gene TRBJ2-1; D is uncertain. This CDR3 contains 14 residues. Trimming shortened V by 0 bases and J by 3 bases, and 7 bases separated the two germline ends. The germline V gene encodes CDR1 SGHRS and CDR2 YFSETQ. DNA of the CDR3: TGCGCCAGCAGCTTGGATGGGGACTACAATGAGCAGTTCTTC. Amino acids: CASSLDGDYNEQFF.

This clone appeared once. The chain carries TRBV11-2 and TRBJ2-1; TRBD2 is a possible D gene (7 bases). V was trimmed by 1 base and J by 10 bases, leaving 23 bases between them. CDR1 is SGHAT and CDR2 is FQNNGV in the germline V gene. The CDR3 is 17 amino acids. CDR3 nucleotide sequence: TGTGCCAGCAGCTTAGGTCGCTCTAGCGGAGGGGGAGGGGAGCAGTTCTTC. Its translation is CASSLGRSSGGGGEQFF.

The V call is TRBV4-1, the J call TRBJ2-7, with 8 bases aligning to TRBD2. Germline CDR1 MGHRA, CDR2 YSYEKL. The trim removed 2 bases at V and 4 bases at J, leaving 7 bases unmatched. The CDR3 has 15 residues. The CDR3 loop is CASSQFSGKPYEQYF. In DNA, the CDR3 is TGCGCCAGCAGCCAATTTAGCGGGAAGCCTTACGAGCAGTACTTC.

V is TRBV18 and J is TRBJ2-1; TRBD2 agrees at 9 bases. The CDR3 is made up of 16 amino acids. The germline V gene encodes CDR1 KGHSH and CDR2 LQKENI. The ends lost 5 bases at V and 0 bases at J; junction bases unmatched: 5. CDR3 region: CASSLLAGVSYNEQFF. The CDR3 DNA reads TGTGCCAGCTCATTACTAGCGGGCGTCTCCTACAATGAGCAGTTCTTC.

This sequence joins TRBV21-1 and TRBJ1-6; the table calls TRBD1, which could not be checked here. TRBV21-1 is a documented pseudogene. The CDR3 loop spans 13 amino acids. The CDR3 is CASSVRGNSPLHF. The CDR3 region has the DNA TGTGCCAGCAGCGTTAGGGGAAATTCACCCCTCCACTTT.

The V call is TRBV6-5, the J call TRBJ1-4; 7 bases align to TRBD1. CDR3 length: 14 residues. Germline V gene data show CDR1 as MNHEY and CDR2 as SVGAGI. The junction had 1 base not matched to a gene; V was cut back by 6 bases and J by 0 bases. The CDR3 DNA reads TGTGCCAGCAGGGGGACAGCAACTAATGAAAAACTGTTTTTT. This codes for CASRGTATNEKLFF.

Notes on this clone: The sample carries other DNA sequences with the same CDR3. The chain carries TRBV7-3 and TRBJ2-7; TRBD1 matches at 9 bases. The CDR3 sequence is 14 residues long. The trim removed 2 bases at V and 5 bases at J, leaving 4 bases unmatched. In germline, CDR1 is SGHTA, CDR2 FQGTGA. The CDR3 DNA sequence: TGTGCCAGCAGCTTAGGTGGACAGGGGCACGAGCAGTACTTC. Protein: CASSLGGQGHEQYF.

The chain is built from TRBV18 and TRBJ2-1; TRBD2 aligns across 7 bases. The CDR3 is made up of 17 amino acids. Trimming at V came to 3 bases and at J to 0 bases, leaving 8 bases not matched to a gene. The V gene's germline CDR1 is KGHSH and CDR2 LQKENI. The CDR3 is CASSPTLLATSYNEQFF. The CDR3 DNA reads TGTGCCAGCTCACCTACCCTACTAGCGACCTCCTACAATGAGCAGTTCTTC.

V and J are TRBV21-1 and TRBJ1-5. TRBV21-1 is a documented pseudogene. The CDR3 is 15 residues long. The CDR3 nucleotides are TGTGCCAGCAGCAATCCGGGAAGGAACAATCAGCCCCAGCATTTT. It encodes CASSNPGRNNQPQHF.

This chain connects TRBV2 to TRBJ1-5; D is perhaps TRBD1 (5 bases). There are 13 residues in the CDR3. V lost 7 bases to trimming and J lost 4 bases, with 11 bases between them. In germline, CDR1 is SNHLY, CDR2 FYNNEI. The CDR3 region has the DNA TGTGCCAGCATCAGGGAGGGGAATCAGCCCCAGCATTTT. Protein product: CASIREGNQPQHF.

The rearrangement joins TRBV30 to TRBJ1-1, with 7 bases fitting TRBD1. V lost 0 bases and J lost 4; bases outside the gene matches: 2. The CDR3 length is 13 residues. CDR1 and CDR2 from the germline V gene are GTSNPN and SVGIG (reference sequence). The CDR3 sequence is CAWSVSGGTEAFF. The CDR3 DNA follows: TGTGCCTGGAGTGTATCAGGGGGCACTGAAGCTTTCTTT.

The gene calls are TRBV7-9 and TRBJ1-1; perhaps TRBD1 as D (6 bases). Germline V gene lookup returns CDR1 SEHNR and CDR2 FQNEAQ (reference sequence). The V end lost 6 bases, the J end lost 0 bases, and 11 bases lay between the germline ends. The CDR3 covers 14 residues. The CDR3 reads CASSPGTLNTEAFF. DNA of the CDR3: TGTGCCAGCAGTCCCGGGACACTGAACACTGAAGCTTTCTTT.

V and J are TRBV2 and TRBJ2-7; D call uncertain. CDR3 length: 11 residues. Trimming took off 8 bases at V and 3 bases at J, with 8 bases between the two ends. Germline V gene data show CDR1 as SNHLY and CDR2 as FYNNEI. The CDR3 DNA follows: TGTGCCAGCGCAGTCGTCTACGAGCAGTACTTC. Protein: CASAVVYEQYF.

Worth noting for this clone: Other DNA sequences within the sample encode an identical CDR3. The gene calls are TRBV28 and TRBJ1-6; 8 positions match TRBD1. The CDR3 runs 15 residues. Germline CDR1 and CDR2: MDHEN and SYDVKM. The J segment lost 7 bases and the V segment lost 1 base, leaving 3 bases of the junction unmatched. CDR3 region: CASSLSGQGNSPLHF. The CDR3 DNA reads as TGTGCCAGCAGTTTATCCGGACAGGGCAATTCACCCCTCCACTTT.

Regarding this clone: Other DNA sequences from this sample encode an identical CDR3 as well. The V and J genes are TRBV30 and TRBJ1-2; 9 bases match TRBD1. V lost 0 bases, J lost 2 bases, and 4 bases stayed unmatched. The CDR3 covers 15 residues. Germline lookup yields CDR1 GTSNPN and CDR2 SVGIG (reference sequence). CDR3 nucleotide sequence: TGTGCCTGGAGTGTACAGGGGGCACCCAACTATGGCTACACCTTC. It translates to CAWSVQGAPNYGYTF.

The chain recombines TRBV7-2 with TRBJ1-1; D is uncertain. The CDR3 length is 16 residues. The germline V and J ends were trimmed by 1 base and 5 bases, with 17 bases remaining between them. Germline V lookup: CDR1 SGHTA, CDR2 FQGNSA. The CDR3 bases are TGTGCCAGCAGCTTAGTCGTGACGGCCAAAAAAACTGAAGCTTTCTTT. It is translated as CASSLVVTAKKTEAFF.

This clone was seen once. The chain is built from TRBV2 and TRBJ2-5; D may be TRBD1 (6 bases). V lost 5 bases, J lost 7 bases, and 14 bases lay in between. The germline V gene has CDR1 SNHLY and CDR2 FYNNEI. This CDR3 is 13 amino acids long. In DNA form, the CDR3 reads TGTGCCAGCAGTACTCAGGGGAGAGGGACCCAGTACTTC. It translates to CASSTQGRGTQYF.